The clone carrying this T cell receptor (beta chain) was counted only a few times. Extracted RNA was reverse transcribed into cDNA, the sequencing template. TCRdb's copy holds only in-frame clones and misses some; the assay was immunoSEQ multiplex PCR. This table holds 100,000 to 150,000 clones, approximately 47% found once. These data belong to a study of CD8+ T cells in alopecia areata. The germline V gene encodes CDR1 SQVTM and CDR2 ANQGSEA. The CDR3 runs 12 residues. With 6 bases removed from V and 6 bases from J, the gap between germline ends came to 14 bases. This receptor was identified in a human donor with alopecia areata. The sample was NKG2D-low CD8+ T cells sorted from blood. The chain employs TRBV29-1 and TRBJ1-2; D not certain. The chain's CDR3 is CSVPSLRDGYTF. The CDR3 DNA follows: TGCAGCGTCCCGTCTCTCCGGGATGGCTACACCTTC. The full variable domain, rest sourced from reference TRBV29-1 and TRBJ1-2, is SAVISQKPSRDICQRGTSLTIQCQVDSQVTMMFWYRQQPGQSLTLIATANQGSEATYESGFVIDKFPISRPNLTFSTLTVSNMSPEDSSIYLCSVPSLRDGYTFGSGTRLTVV.